The TCR beta chain described here comes from a study of persistence of HIV-infected CD4 T cells (dated by TCRdb to between 2020 and 2021). General notes on the study: Suppressive ART had been received by participants for a median of roughly 8 years. Anti-CD3/anti-CD28 stimulation activated a higher proportion of cells, with a lower memory fraction, than antigen stimulation. Peripheral blood samples of up to roughly 180 mL were taken at multiple time points, with the exception of a couple of participants who underwent leukapheresis at a single time point. The TCR cluster analysis across participants included roughly 8 participants for CMV and 6 or 7 participants for Gag. CMV- and HIV-1 Gag-responding CD4+ T cells were isolated from ART-treated individuals so that antigen-driven clonal expansion of HIV-1-infected cells could be examined. TCRbeta sequencing assessed the clonality of all cells in each sorted population, while proviral sequencing assessed the clonality of infected cells. The research as a whole found: Only a small number of individuals took part in the study, and only a limited range of antigens was tested. Bulk TCR analyses could not be limited to the rare CMV-responding cells that actually contained HIV-1 proviruses. A correlation was observed between TCR oligoclonality and proviral oligoclonality within the same sorted populations. Antigen-responding cells were enriched for degenerate expanded CDR3beta sequences, which suggests convergent selection of CD4+ responses to CMV and Gag. TCRbeta richness in CMV- and Gag-responding cells was significantly lower than in anti-CD3/anti-CD28-responding cells; CMV-responding cells had higher oligoclonality than CD3/CD28-stimulated and Gag-responding cells.

TCRbeta repertoires were sequenced from genomic DNA with the immunoSEQ hsTCRB assay version 4 in survey mode. For TCRbeta sequencing, genomic DNA was diluted to around 10 ng/uL, with up to 1 ug used per sample. For the original study's pipeline: ImmunoSeq Analyzer 3.0 was used for analysis of TCRbeta data, and diversity was computed on productive nucleotide rearrangements. Using the Immunarch R package, lower-bound TCR diversity was estimated with the improved Chao index and clonality was estimated with the Gini coefficient. Nucleotide rearrangements that differed but encoded the same CDR3beta amino acid sequence were counted as separate clonotypes. TCRbeta sequences significantly enriched in antigen-responding cells relative to anti-CD3/anti-CD28-activated cells were identified by differential abundance analysis. TCRs were clustered by predicted peptide-MHC specificity with GLIPH2, both within individual participants and across merged participant data sets. TCRdb retrieved this table from immuneACCESS and kept in-frame rearrangements only. Not all clones are present; in checked studies, unresolved V genes account for under half, and no reason is known for the remainder. Clone size and the V and J calls come from that table; the DNA yielded D and trimming. The sample has about 37,000 clones on record, 87% of them singletons. 1.3% of the sample comes from the top ten.

The germline V gene yields MNHEY for CDR1 and SVGAGI for CDR2. Clipping removes 10 bases from V and 4 bases from J, with 10 as the unmatched junction base count. Including the terminal cysteine and phenylalanine, the CDR3 comprises 13 residues. The read is trimmed to its CDR3 DNA, 39 bases read in frame from base 1. In light of the paper, this sample's treatment or condition label describes: suppressive antiretroviral therapy. Cells were stimulated with anti-CD3/anti-CD28 magnetic beads as a nonspecific positive control representing the CD4+ T cell repertoire. Responding CD4+ T cells were sorted by upregulation of both CD40 ligand and CD69. Participants were HIV-1-infected adults who started suppressive ART during chronic infection. Plasma HIV-1 RNA had been undetectable (below 50 copies/mL) in participants for at least 4 years. To be included, a participant needed positive CMV serology and a CD4+ T cell count above 400 cells/uL. Before stimulation, PBMCs were isolated using density centrifugation and depleted of CD8+ T cells. For less than 20 hours, the CD8-depleted PBMCs were stimulated with anti-CD28/CD49d costimulation, a CD40-blocking antibody, and enfuvirtide to prevent new infections. Sorting was done on either a Beckman Coulter MoFlo Legacy or an XDP sorter, and propidium iodide was used to exclude dead cells. The QIAamp DNA Mini Kit was used for genomic DNA extraction from samples above one million cells, and the Quick-DNA Microprep Kit was used otherwise.

Of note for this clone: Its binding antigen is unknown. No clone much larger than this one lies a single base away; base qualities are absent.

The sequence came from an adult man with HIV who was CMV-seropositive. Recombination connected TRBV6-5 to TRBJ2-7, with 7 central nucleotides matching TRBD2. Sequenced material: CD4+ T cells sorted from PBMCs after roughly 18-hour stimulation, taken from a patient who received antiretroviral therapy. The cell subset or site label corresponds to: CD40L+CD69+ CD4 T cells responding to anti-CD3/anti-CD28 beads, representing the overall repertoire. The CDR3 protein: CAIGAGGKYEQYF. The sequence in DNA is TGTGCCATAGGAGCCGGGGGGAAGTACGAGCAGTACTTC.